This T cell receptor beta chain came from a study of blood T cell repertoires in COVID-19. Overall study context: There were acute and convalescent COVID-19 samples, and they came from the United States, Italy and Spain. Sources were T cells, B-cell-depleted T cells, or PBMCs; the material itself was cDNA or gDNA.

The CDR3 loop spans 15 amino acids. CDR1 and CDR2 (germline): SGHTS, YDEGEE. The ends were cut back, 1 base at V and 1 base at J, with 8 bases in the middle. Authors' data handling: Nucleated cell number was recorded as an estimate derived from reference gene primer amplification. Sequencing used immunoSEQ multiplex PCR; TCRdb keeps in-frame clones, though not all of them. V, J and clone size are taken as reported in that table, and D and trimming were inferred from the DNA itself. The sample yields approximately 160,000 clones, more than 85% seen once. This clone was observed a handful of times. The sample was peripheral blood. The chain is built from TRBV5-8 and TRBJ2-2; the D gene is possibly TRBD1 (5 bases). The receptor comes from a man aged 50 to 59 with acute or convalescent COVID-19. The CDR3 loop is CASSLRTLNTGELFF. For the CDR3, the DNA is TGTGCCAGCAGCTTGCGGACATTGAACACCGGGGAGCTGTTTTTT.